This T cell receptor (beta chain) was recovered during a study of blood T cell repertoires in COVID-19. Study overall: Samples taken during acute and convalescent COVID-19 were collected in the United States, Italy and Spain.

This CDR3 is built from 18 residues. V was clipped by 5 bases and J by 2 bases, with 24 bases between them. Germline lookup yields CDR1 MDHEN and CDR2 SYDVKM. The table came from immunoSEQ multiplex PCR; TCRdb's copy has only in-frame clones and leaves some out. This sample has about 190,000 clones, with around nine tenths found just once. This chain joins TRBV28 and TRBJ2-5, with a weak D call TRBD1 (6 bases). The origin of this receptor is a man aged 35 to 55 with active or convalescent COVID-19. Sequences were obtained from peripheral blood. The CDR3 nucleotides read TGTGCCAGCAGTCAATCAGGGGCCCCACGGAGCGTACAAGAGACCCAGTACTTC. Amino acids: CASSQSGAPRSVQETQYF. The full variable domain, completed using reference TRBV28 and TRBJ2-5, is DVKVTQSSRYLVKRTGEKVFLECVQDMDHENMFWYRQDPGLGLRLIYFSYDVKMKEKGDIPEGYSVSREKKERFSLILESASTNQTSMYLCASSQSGAPRSVQETQYFGPGTRLLVL.